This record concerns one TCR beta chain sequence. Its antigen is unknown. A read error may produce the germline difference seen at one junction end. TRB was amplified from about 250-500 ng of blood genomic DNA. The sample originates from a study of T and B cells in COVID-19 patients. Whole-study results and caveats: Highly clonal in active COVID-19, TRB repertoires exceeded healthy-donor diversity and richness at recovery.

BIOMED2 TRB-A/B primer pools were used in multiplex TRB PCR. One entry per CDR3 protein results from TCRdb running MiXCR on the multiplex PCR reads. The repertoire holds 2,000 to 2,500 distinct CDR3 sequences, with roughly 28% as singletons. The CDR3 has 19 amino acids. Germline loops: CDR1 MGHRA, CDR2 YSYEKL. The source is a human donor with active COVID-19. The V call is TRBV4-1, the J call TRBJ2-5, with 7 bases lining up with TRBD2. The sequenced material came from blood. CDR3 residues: CASSLTAGGRGTPQGTQYF. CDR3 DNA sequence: TGCGCCAGCAGCCTAACCGCGGGTGGGAGGGGTACGCCCCAAGGGACCCAGTACTTC.